Each of the 18 T cell receptor beta chains below was sequenced from the same sample in a study of human T cells and chemical hapten exposure. Regarding time point: pre-sensitization, week 0. Treatment indicated: therapeutic diphenylcyclopropenone sensitization with weekly scalp DPC. One entry per CDR3 protein, called by TCRdb with MiXCR from the RACE reads. Of about 98,000 distinct CDR3 sequences in the sample, 11% are singletons; the top ten hold around 3.1%. The source was whole blood, collected in connection with sensitization to the hapten diphenylcyclopropenone (DPC). The receptors here all came from a woman aged 55 to 70 with alopecia areata. Some clones in this sample may be carry-over from other donors' samples.

This clonotype occurred many times. The chain carries TRBV5-1 and TRBJ1-5, with D possibly TRBD1 on 5 matching bases. This CDR3 has 14 residues. Looked up from germline, CDR1 is SGHRS and CDR2 is YFSETQ. V lost 4 bases and J lost 3, with 11 bases in between. The CDR3 reads CASSPGSLNQPQHF. In nucleotides, the CDR3 is TGCGCCAGCAGCCCAGGGTCCCTCAATCAGCCCCAGCATTTT.

This clonotype showed up just a few times. The chain combines TRBV29-1 with TRBJ2-5; D not resolved. The V gene's germline CDR1 is SQVTM and CDR2 ANQGSEA. This CDR3 region has 15 residues. V lost 8 bases to trimming and J lost 2 bases, with 21 bases between them. In DNA, the CDR3 is TGCAGCTCCCGTAGCTTAATCGACGCACAAGAGACCCAGTACTTC. Protein product: CSSRSLIDAQETQYF. Together with reference TRBV29-1 and TRBJ2-5, the CDR3 gives the full variable domain: SAVISQKPSRDICQRGTSLTIQCQVDSQVTMMFWYRQQPGQSLTLIATANQGSEATYESGFVIDKFPISRPNLTFSTLTVSNMSPEDSSIYLCSSRSLIDAQETQYFGPGTRLLVL.

This clonotype was found a few times. The V and J genes are TRBV5-1 and TRBJ2-5; TRBD1 is a possible D gene (6 bases). Germline V CDR1 and CDR2: SGHRS, YFSETQ. The V end lost 6 bases, the J end lost 5 bases, and 17 bases lay between the germline ends. The CDR3 is 14 amino acids. CDR3 residues: CASKLTGSGETQYF. The CDR3 DNA is TGCGCCAGCAAACTAACAGGGTCGGGGGAGACCCAGTACTTC.

In its sample, this clonotype was seen a few times. J is TRBJ2-3 and V is TRBV5-8, with TRBD2 identical over 10 bases. CDR3 size: 16 residues. The V gene's germline CDR1 is SGHTS and CDR2 YDEGEE. Trimming at V came to 5 bases and at J to 2 bases, leaving 8 bases not matched to a gene. DNA for the CDR3: TGTGCCAGCAGTTTCGTGCTAGCGGGGGTCACAGATACGCAGTATTTT. It is translated as CASSFVLAGVTDTQYF.

This clonotype occurred many times. The genes are TRBV6-1 and TRBJ1-2; D gene ambiguous. V was clipped by 10 bases and J by 4 bases, with 22 bases between them. The CDR3 consists of 15 residues. Germline loops: CDR1 MNHNS, CDR2 SASEGT. This chain's CDR3 is CAIKNGPLLVYGYTF. The CDR3 bases are TGTGCCATCAAAAATGGACCACTCCTGGTCTATGGCTACACCTTC.

This clonotype occurred a few times. This chain joins TRBV9 and TRBJ2-7, with TRBD1 matching over 7 bases. The trim removed 4 bases at V and 1 base at J, leaving 8 bases unmatched. This CDR3 comprises 15 residues. CDR1 is SGDLS and CDR2 is YYNGEE in the germline V gene. CDR3: CASSPRQGSSYEQYF. CDR3 bases: TGTGCCAGCAGCCCACGACAGGGCTCGTCCTACGAGCAGTACTTC.

There are many counts of this clonotype. This chain links TRBV19 with TRBJ2-1; TRBD2 matches at 8 bases. The CDR3 contains 17 residues. CDR1 and CDR2 (germline): LNHDA, SQIVND (reference sequence). Unmatched junction bases numbered 11, after V lost 3 bases and J lost 4 bases. The CDR3 DNA reads TGTGCCAGTAGTATGAGGGGAGCGGGGGCCGGGTACAATGAGCAGTTCTTC. It encodes CASSMRGAGAGYNEQFF.

This clonotype was found many times. V and J are TRBV20-1 and TRBJ2-5; unclear D gene. Looked up from germline, CDR1 is DFQATT and CDR2 is SNEGSKA (reference sequence). The CDR3 is made up of 10 amino acids. This chain's CDR3 is CSAVQETQYF. DNA for the CDR3: TGCAGCGCCGTCCAAGAGACCCAGTACTTC.

This clonotype was seen a few times. V and J are TRBV7-8 and TRBJ2-3; 10 bases agree with TRBD2. The trim removed 3 bases at V and 2 bases at J, leaving 11 bases unmatched. The CDR3 has 18 amino acids. Germline V gene sequence: CDR1 SGHVS, CDR2 FQNEAQ. CDR3 DNA sequence: TGTGCCAGCAGCTTCATTTACCGGACTAGCGGATTCACAGATACGCAGTATTTT. It specifies CASSFIYRTSGFTDTQYF.

Here the CDR3 DNA reads TGTGCCAGCCGCGTGCGACAGGGTATCTATGAGCAGTTCTTC. This translates into CASRVRQGIYEQFF. The V gene is TRBV21-1, the J gene TRBJ2-1; the table's D gene call, TRBD1, was not cross checked with the DNA. TRBV21-1 is tagged as a pseudogene. This CDR3 is 14 amino acids long.

The genes are TRBV5-1 and TRBJ2-2; the D gene is possibly TRBD2 (6 bases). The CDR3 spans 14 residues. V lost 4 bases to trimming and J lost 8 bases, with 15 bases between them. CDR1 and CDR2 from the germline V gene are SGHRS and YFSETQ. This CDR3 reads CASSPWDSLGELFF. CDR3 bases: TGCGCCAGCAGCCCGTGGGACTCCCTGGGGGAGCTGTTTTTT. Drawing the rest from reference TRBV5-1 and TRBJ2-2, the complete variable domain is KAGVTQTPRYLIKTRGQQVTLSCSPISGHRSVSWYQQTPGQGLQFLFEYFSETQRNKGNFPGRFSGRQFSNSRSEMNVSTLELGDSALYLCASSPWDSLGELFFGEGSRLTVL.

This clonotype has ten or more counts. V usage is TRBV7-3 and J usage is TRBJ2-7, with 11 bases lining up with TRBD1. Per the germline V gene, CDR1 is SGHTA and CDR2 is FQGTGA. This CDR3 is 15 amino acids long. The J segment lost 5 bases and the V segment lost 3 bases, leaving 6 bases of the junction unmatched. CDR3: CASSFSGQGADEQYF. For the CDR3, the DNA is TGTGCCAGCAGCTTCTCAGGACAGGGGGCGGACGAGCAGTACTTC.

This clonotype was seen many times. The J gene is TRBJ1-6, the V gene TRBV7-9; perhaps TRBD1 as D (6 bases). The V end was cut by 0 bases, the J end by 4 bases, with 13 bases between. CDR3 length equals 17 residues. Germline CDR1 is SEHNR and CDR2 is FQNEAQ (reference sequence). Here the CDR3 reads CASSLALNTGYNSPLHF. The DNA for the CDR3 is TGTGCCAGCAGCTTAGCGCTAAATACAGGGTATAATTCACCCCTCCACTTT.

Ten or more counts support this clonotype. Here the CDR3 reads CASRQWKGVNTGELFF. For the CDR3, the DNA is TGTGCCAGCCGACAATGGAAGGGGGTCAACACCGGGGAGCTGTTTTTT. This rearrangement joins TRBV11-2 to TRBJ2-2; the D gene is possibly TRBD1 (6 bases). There are 16 residues in the CDR3. The germline V gene encodes CDR1 SGHAT and CDR2 FQNNGV. V was trimmed by 8 bases and J by 2 bases, leaving 18 bases between them.

The CDR3: CASSLTGQISNQPQHF. The DNA of the CDR3 is TGTGCCAGCAGCCTCACGGGCCAGATTAGCAATCAGCCCCAGCATTTT. The genes are TRBV7-9 and TRBJ1-5; D not resolved. Germline V lookup: CDR1 SEHNR, CDR2 FQNEAQ (reference sequence). The CDR3 has 16 residues. V gave up 5 bases and J gave up 0 bases, with 14 bases separating them.

This clonotype was counted many times. The chain employs TRBV5-6 and TRBJ1-2; no firm D call. Germline V lookup: CDR1 SGHDT, CDR2 YYEEEE. This CDR3 spans 12 amino acids. Trimming took off 0 bases at V and 5 bases at J, with 5 bases between the two ends. The CDR3: CASSLDRYGYTF. Written as DNA, the CDR3 is TGTGCCAGCAGCTTGGACAGATATGGCTACACCTTC.

The table lists this clonotype with a few counts. The rearrangement links TRBV4-1 to TRBJ2-7; the D is unclear. The CDR3 runs 13 residues. V was clipped by 0 bases and J by 5 bases, with 8 bases between them. Germline-derived CDR1 and CDR2 are MGHRA and YSYEKL. For the CDR3, the DNA is TGCGCCAGCAGCCAAGATGGGGTCCACGAGCAGTACTTC. It specifies CASSQDGVHEQYF.

The genes are TRBV2 and TRBJ1-2; 7 bases match TRBD1. V was pared by 7 bases and J by 8 bases, with 7 bases of the junction left unmatched. CDR3 length: 12 residues. The germline gives CDR1 SNHLY, CDR2 FYNNEI. CDR3 in DNA: TGTGCCAGCAAGGGACAGATAATAGGCTACACCTTC. Its translation: CASKGQIIGYTF.